This TCR beta chain originates from a study of T cells after yellow fever vaccination. The sample holds many counts of this clonotype. In TCRdb, the 5' RACE reads were re-called with MiXCR into one record per CDR3 protein. The sample has under 400,000 distinct CDR3 sequences, roughly 10% seen once. V dropped 5 bases and J dropped 7; count of bases not matched to a gene: 2. The germline CDR1 and CDR2 sequences are SGHRS and YFSETQ. The length of the CDR3 is 12 residues. This sequence originates from a man between 18 and 35 years old who received the YFV17D yellow fever vaccine. The input for sequencing was PBMCs, taken on the day of the first yellow fever vaccination. The gene calls are TRBV5-1 and TRBJ2-5; 10 nucleotides align to TRBD1. CDR3 sequence reads: CASSWDRGTQYF. In DNA form, the CDR3 reads TGCGCCAGCAGTTGGGACAGGGGGACCCAGTACTTC.